This T cell receptor (beta chain) was profiled in a study of T cells after yellow fever vaccination (dated by TCRdb to about 2019). With regard to the full study: Libraries from fractions with low cell numbers were prepared with the SMART-Seq v4 Ultra Low Input RNA kit. Bulk TCR alpha and beta repertoires were sequenced longitudinally to track T-cell clones before and after primary and booster YFV17D yellow fever vaccination. Blood was collected at multiple timepoints before and after primary and secondary immunization, and bulk PBMC replicates and cell subsets were isolated. The cohort comprised two healthy male donors, one aged 18 to 30 and one aged 30 to 40 years.

The intended sense of this specimen's treatment or condition label: live attenuated yellow fever vaccine strain. At every blood-draw timepoint, two biological replicates of bulk PBMCs were collected. PBMCs were isolated from peripheral blood using a standard Ficoll-Paque protocol. TriZol was used to extract RNA from bulk PBMCs, CD4 and CD8 fractions, and dextramer-positive and dextramer-negative fractions. Synthesis of TCR cDNA relied on 5'RACE template switching, a step that introduced a universal primer site along with unique molecular identifiers. Priming for cDNA synthesis came from both the TCR alpha and TCR beta constant segments. Two PCR steps were used to amplify libraries, with sample barcodes and sequencing adapters being added in the second step. Sequencing of libraries was done on Illumina HiSeq 2500 (2x100 bp) or NovaSeq (2x150 bp). From the authors' description of their analysis: MIGEC was used to demultiplex reads and collapse the reads into UMI consensus sequences, and MiXCR was used for V(D)J alignment. Vaccine-responding clonotypes were identified with edgeR using replicate PBMC samples, with FDR below 0.01 and a log2 fold change above 5 up to day 15 being required. Each bulk clonotype received a CD4 or CD8 identity based on whether the sequenced CD4 or CD8 repertoire contained that clonotype at higher abundance. TCRdb's own reprocessing of the public reads used fastp at Q25 and MiXCR and kept productive beta chains. All rows with the same CDR3 protein become a single entry with the most common DNA and genes. In this record, the V and J calls reflect TCRdb's handling and not the investigators' own analysis. For this sample there are hundreds of thousands of distinct CDR3 sequences; about a sixth appear just once. The top ten constitute 17% of the sample.

This clonotype turned up a few times. This clone's antigen is unknown. No much larger clonotype is one base removed from it; base qualities were not supplied. Spanning cysteine to phenylalanine, the CDR3 consists of 17 amino acids. Solely the CDR3 DNA is kept, with 51 bases framed from the first base. The V end gives up 6 bases and the J end 6 bases, leaving 19 bases in the junction not matched to a gene. CDR1 and CDR2 are drawn from the germline V gene: KGHSH, LQKENI. Broad study findings and their caveats: After the booster, most of the clones that had expanded following primary vaccination were detected again (just under 97% of CD4 and around 90% of CD8), which suggests that memory was broadly maintained. FACS-sorted repertoires could contain abundant contaminating clonotypes from the bulk population, so computational filtering was required. A small fraction of clonotypes showed up in both the CD4 and CD8 compartments, probably as a result of convergent recombination. Compared with the primary T-cell response, the secondary T-cell response was weaker but faster, peaking on day 5 rather than day 15. The study included only a couple of donors, which limits how far the findings can be generalized.

The chain is made from TRBV18 and TRBJ2-7; TRBD1 lines up with 8 middle nucleotides. The sample consisted of PBMCs, taken around 5 days after the first yellow fever vaccination. This receptor was identified in a man between 18 and 29 years old who received the YFV17D yellow fever vaccine. The CDR3 protein: CASSPVTPGQGWGEQYF. The nucleotide sequence reads as follows: TGTGCCAGCTCTCCAGTTACCCCCGGACAGGGATGGGGCGAGCAGTACTTC.